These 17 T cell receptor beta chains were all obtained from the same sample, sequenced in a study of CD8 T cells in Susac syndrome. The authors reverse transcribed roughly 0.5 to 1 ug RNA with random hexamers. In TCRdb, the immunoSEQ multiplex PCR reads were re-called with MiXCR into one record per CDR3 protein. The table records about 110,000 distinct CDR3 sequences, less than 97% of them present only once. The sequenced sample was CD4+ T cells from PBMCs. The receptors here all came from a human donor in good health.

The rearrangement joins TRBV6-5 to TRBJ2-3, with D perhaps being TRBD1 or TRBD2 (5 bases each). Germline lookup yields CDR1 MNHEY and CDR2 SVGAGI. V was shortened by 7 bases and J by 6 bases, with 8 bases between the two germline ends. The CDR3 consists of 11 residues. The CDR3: CASTRGDTQYF. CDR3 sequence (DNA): TGTGCCAGCACCCGGGGCGATACGCAGTATTTT.

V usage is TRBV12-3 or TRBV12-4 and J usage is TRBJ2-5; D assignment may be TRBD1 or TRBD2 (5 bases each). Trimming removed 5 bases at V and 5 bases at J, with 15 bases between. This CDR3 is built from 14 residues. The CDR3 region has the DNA TGTGCCAGCAGTCCCCCGGGGCGGATGGAGACCCAGTACTTC. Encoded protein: CASSPPGRMETQYF.

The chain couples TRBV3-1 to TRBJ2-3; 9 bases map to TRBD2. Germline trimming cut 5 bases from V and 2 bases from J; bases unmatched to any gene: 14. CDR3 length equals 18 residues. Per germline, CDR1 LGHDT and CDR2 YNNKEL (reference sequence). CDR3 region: CASSAPVRSGGFTDTQYF. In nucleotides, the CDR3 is TGTGCCAGCAGCGCACCGGTCAGGAGCGGGGGGTTCACAGATACGCAGTATTTT.

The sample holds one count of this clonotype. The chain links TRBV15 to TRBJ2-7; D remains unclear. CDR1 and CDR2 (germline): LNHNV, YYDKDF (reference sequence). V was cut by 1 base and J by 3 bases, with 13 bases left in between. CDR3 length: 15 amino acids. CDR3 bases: TGTGCCACCAGCAGAGTTTACAGATTACGCTACGAGCAGTACTTC. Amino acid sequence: CATSRVYRLRYEQYF. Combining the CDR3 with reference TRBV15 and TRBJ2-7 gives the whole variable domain DAMVIQNPRYQVTQFGKPVTLSCSQTLNHNVMYWYQQKSSQAPKLLFHYYDKDFNNEADTPDNFQSRRPNTSFCFLDIRSPGLGDTAMYLCATSRVYRLRYEQYFGPGTRLTVT.

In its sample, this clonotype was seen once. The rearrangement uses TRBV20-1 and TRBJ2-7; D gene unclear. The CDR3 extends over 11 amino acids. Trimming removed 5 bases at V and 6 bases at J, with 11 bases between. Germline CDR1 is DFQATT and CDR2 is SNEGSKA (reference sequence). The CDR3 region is CSASRRVEQYF. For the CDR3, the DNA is TGCAGTGCTTCGCGACGGGTCGAGCAGTACTTC.

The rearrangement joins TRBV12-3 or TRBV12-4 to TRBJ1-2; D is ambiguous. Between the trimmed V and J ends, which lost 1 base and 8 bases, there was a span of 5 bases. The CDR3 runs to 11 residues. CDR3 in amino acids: CASSLGMGYTF. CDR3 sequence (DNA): TGTGCCAGCAGTTTAGGAATGGGCTACACCTTC.

CDR3 coding DNA: TGCAGTACGACTAGCGGTAGCACAGATACGCAGTATTTT. Translated: CSTTSGSTDTQYF. J is TRBJ2-3 and V is TRBV20-1, with 9 bases matching TRBD2. The CDR3 loop spans 13 amino acids. V trimming: 8 bases; J trimming: 0 bases; junction bases outside the gene matches: 3. Germline values: CDR1 DFQATT, CDR2 SNEGSKA (reference sequence).

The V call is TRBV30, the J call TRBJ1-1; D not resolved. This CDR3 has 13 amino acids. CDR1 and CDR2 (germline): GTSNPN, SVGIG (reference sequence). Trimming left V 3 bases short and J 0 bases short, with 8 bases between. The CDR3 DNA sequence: TGTGCCTGGAGCATGTTTCTGAACACTGAAGCTTTCTTT. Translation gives CAWSMFLNTEAFF.

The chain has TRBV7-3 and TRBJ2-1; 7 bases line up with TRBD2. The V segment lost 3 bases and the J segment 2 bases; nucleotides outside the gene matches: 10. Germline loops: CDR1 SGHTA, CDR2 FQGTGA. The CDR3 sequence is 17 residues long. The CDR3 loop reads CASSFGLGLSTYNEQFF. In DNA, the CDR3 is TGTGCCAGCAGCTTCGGGTTGGGACTATCTACCTACAATGAGCAGTTCTTC.

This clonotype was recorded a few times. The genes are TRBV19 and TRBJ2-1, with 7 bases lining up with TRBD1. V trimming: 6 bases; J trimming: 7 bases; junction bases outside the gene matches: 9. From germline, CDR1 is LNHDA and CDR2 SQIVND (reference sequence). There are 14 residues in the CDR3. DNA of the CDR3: TGTGCCAGTAGAAGAGGGGGCTCGAGGAATGAGCAGTTCTTC. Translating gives CASRRGGSRNEQFF.

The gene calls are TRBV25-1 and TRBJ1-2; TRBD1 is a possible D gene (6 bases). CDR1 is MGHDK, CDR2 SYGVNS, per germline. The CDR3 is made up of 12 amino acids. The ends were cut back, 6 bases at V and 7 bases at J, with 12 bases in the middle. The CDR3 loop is CASRSGGLGYTF. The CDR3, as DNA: TGTGCCAGCAGGTCGGGGGGGCTTGGCTACACCTTC.

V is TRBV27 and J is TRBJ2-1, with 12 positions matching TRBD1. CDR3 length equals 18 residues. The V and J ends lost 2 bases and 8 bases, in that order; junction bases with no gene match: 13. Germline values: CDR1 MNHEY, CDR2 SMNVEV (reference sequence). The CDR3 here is CASSLGTGGGGTSDEQFF. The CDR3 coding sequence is TGTGCCAGCAGTTTAGGGACAGGGGGCGGAGGGACTAGCGATGAGCAGTTCTTC.

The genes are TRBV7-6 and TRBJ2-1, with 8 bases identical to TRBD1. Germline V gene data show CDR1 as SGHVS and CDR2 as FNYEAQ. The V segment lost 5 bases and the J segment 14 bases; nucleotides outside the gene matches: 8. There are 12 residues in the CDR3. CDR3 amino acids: CASSPGRTGKFF. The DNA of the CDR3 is TGTGCCAGCAGCCCTGGAAGGACAGGGAAGTTCTTC.

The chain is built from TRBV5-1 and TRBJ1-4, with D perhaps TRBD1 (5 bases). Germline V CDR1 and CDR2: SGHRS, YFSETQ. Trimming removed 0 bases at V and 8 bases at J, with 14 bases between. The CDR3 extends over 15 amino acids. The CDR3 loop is CASSLEGRDGEKLFF. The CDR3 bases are TGCGCCAGCAGCTTGGAGGGCAGGGACGGCGAAAAACTGTTTTTT.

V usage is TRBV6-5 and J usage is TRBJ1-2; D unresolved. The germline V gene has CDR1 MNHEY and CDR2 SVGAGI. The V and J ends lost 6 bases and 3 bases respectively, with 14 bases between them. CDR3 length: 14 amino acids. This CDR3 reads CASRGQGGDYGYTF. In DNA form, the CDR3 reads TGTGCCAGCAGAGGGCAAGGAGGTGACTATGGCTACACCTTC.

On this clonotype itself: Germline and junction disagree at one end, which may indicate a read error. CDR3 sequence reads: CASSQAPGLENF. CDR3 nucleotide sequence: TGTGCCAGCAGTCAAGCCCCGGGACTAGAGAACTTC. The J gene is TRBJ2-5, the V gene TRBV6-2 or TRBV6-3, with 8 nucleotides matching TRBD2. The CDR3 has 12 residues. Per germline, CDR1 MNHEY and CDR2 SVGEGT.

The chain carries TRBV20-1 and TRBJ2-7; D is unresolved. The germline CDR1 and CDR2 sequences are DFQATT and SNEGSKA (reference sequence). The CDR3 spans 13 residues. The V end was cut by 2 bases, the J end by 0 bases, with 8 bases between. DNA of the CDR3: TGCAGTGCTAGAAAGGCTACCTCCTACGAGCAGTACTTC. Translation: CSARKATSYEQYF.